A single sample is the source of the 13 T cell receptor beta chains below, sequenced in a study of T cell changes during pregnancy in multiple sclerosis. The method was immunoSEQ multiplex PCR; TCRdb's version includes in-frame clones alone and lacks a portion of them. There are 100,000 or so clones in the sample; about 90% occur only once, and approximately 2% lies in the top ten. The sequencing here drew on peripheral blood, taken after pregnancy. These receptors all stem from a female donor with multiple sclerosis, enrolled in a pregnancy study.

The chain combines TRBV9 with TRBJ1-6; D might be TRBD1 (5 bases). Germline assignment: CDR1 SGDLS and CDR2 YYNGEE. CDR3 length: 15 amino acids. The V end was cut by 0 bases, the J end by 8 bases, with 12 bases between. DNA of the CDR3: TGTGCCAGCAGCGTAGTAGCAGGGCTTCATTCACCCCTCCACTTT. It codes for CASSVVAGLHSPLHF. Complete variable domain (other parts from reference TRBV9 and TRBJ1-6): DSGVTQTPKHLITATGQRVTLRCSPRSGDLSVYWYQQSLDQGLQFLIQYYNGEERAKGNILERFSAQQFPDLHSELNLSSLELGDSALYFCASSVVAGLHSPLHFGNGTRLTVT.

The rearrangement joins TRBV5-1 to TRBJ2-3; tentatively, D is TRBD2 (6 bases). The germline V gene encodes CDR1 SGHRS and CDR2 YFSETQ. The CDR3 extends over 12 amino acids. The germline V and J ends were trimmed by 5 bases and 6 bases, with 10 bases remaining between them. The CDR3 loop reads CASRAREDTQYF. The CDR3 DNA follows: TGCGCCAGCAGAGCCCGGGAGGATACGCAGTATTTT.

The chain employs TRBV2 and TRBJ2-5; maybe TRBD2 (5 bases). V dropped 10 bases and J dropped 4 bases, with 13 bases sitting between them. The CDR3 runs to 12 residues. CDR1 is SNHLY and CDR2 is FYNNEI in the germline V gene. CDR3 in amino acids: CATSLGGETQYF. DNA for the CDR3: TGTGCCACCTCACTAGGAGGAGAGACCCAGTACTTC. Filled out from reference TRBV2 and TRBJ2-5, the complete variable domain reads EPEVTQTPSHQVTQMGQEVILRCVPISNHLYFYWYRQILGQKVEFLVSFYNNEISEKSEIFDDQFSVERPDGSNFTLKIRSTKLEDSAMYFCATSLGGETQYFGPGTRLLVL.

This chain connects TRBV5-5 to TRBJ2-7; the D is unclear. The CDR3 has 13 amino acids. V shed 2 bases and J shed 0 bases, with 6 bases lying between them. Germline V lookup: CDR1 SGHKS, CDR2 YYEKEE (reference sequence). In nucleotides, the CDR3 is TGTGCCAGCAGCTTAGCCAACTCCTACGAGCAGTACTTC. Protein sequence: CASSLANSYEQYF.

The J gene is TRBJ2-7, the V gene TRBV7-8; TRBD2 might be the D (6 bases). Per germline, CDR1 SGHVS and CDR2 FQNEAQ. Deletions cut 2 bases from V and 3 bases from J, with 14 bases between. The CDR3 totals 15 residues. The chain's CDR3 is CASSLPGGGFYEQYF. The CDR3, as DNA: TGTGCCAGCAGCTTACCCGGGGGTGGGTTCTACGAGCAGTACTTC.

The CDR3: CASSPLGGDQETQYF. The DNA of the CDR3 is TGTGCCAGCTCACCATTGGGAGGGGACCAAGAGACCCAGTACTTC. The V call is TRBV18, the J call TRBJ2-5, with 7 bases fitting TRBD2. The CDR3 is 15 amino acids. J lost 0 bases, V lost 2 bases, and 3 bases had no gene match. Germline lookup yields CDR1 KGHSH and CDR2 LQKENI.

This chain connects TRBV7-9 to TRBJ2-5, with TRBD1 as a possible D gene (6 bases). The V gene lost 5 bases and the J gene lost 1 base, with 11 bases spanning the gap. Germline V gives CDR1 SEHNR, CDR2 FQNEAQ (reference sequence). The CDR3 loop spans 14 amino acids. CDR3 region: CASSDTGSQETQYF. CDR3 nucleotides: TGTGCCAGCAGCGACACAGGGTCCCAAGAGACCCAGTACTTC.

The V call is TRBV2, the J call TRBJ1-1; the match to TRBD1 covers 8 bases. CDR3 size: 12 residues. Germline values: CDR1 SNHLY, CDR2 FYNNEI. Trimming at V came to 10 bases and at J to 8 bases, leaving 9 bases not matched to a gene. The CDR3 loop reads CATQRTGREAFF. Here the CDR3 DNA reads TGTGCCACACAAAGGACAGGGAGGGAAGCTTTCTTT.

The chain joins TRBV5-4 to TRBJ1-1; D call uncertain. This CDR3 has 15 amino acids. Germline CDR1 is SGHNT and CDR2 is YYREEE (reference sequence). V lost 1 base and J lost 1, with 11 bases in between. CDR3 sequence reads: CASSLPGVGNTEAFF. The DNA for the CDR3 is TGTGCCAGCAGCTTGCCCGGGGTCGGGAACACTGAAGCTTTCTTT.

The chain has TRBV5-5 and TRBJ1-4; TRBD1 matches 12 bases. The germline CDR1 and CDR2 sequences are SGHKS and YYEKEE (reference sequence). V lost 3 bases, J lost 8 bases, and 11 bases stayed unmatched. There are 17 residues in the CDR3. DNA for the CDR3: TGTGCCAGCAGCTCCGGGACAGGGGGCTTTTTCGGGGAAAAACTGTTTTTT. Translating gives CASSSGTGGFFGEKLFF. Complete variable domain (other parts from reference TRBV5-5 and TRBJ1-4): DAGVTQSPTHLIKTRGQQVTLRCSPISGHKSVSWYQQVLGQGPQFIFQYYEKEERGRGNFPDRFSARQFPNYSSELNVNALLLGDSALYLCASSSGTGGFFGEKLFFGSGTQLSVL.

The chain carries TRBV5-1 and TRBJ1-6; weak D call: TRBD1 (5 bases). Germline loops: CDR1 SGHRS, CDR2 YFSETQ. V was pared by 0 bases and J by 10 bases, with 14 bases between. The CDR3 consists of 15 residues. The CDR3 bases are TGCGCCAGCAGCTTGGCAGGGTCGGGTAGGTCACCCCTCCACTTT. It specifies CASSLAGSGRSPLHF.

A single count supports this clone. The CDR3 reads CASSEVQVWDTQYF. CDR3 sequence (DNA): TGTGCCAGCAGTGAGGTCCAGGTTTGGGATACGCAGTATTTT. This chain connects TRBV6-1 to TRBJ2-3; the D is unclear. The germline V gene has CDR1 MNHNS and CDR2 SASEGT. V shed 3 bases and J shed 6 bases, with 13 bases lying between them. CDR3 length equals 14 residues.

The chain couples TRBV5-4 to TRBJ2-3; 12 bases are shared with TRBD2. Germline V CDR1 and CDR2: SGHNT, YYREEE (reference sequence). The CDR3 covers 15 residues. The trim removed 3 bases at V and 7 bases at J, leaving 6 bases unmatched. CDR3 coding DNA: TGTGCCAGCAGCTCCCTAGCGGGGGGGCCGAATACGCAGTATTTT. This gives the protein CASSSLAGGPNTQYF.